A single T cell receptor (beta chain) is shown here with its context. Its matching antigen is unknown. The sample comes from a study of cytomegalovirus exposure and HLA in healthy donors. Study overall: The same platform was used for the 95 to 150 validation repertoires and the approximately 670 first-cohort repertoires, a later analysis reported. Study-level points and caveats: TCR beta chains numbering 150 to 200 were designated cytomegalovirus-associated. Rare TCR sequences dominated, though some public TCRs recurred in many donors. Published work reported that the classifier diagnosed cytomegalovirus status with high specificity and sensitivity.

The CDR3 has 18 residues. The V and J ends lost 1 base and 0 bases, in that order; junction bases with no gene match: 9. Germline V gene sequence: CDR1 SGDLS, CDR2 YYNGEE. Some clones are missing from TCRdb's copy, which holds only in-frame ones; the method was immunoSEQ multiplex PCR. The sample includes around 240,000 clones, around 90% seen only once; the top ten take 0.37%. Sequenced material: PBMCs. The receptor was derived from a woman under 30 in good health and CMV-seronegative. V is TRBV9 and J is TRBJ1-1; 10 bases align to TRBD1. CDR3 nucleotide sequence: TGTGCCAGCAGCGTAACCGGGACAGGGGAATTCATGAACACTGAAGCTTTCTTT. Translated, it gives CASSVTGTGEFMNTEAFF.